The clone carrying this T cell receptor beta chain ranks as medium-sized. This sample was taken from a study of blood T cell repertoires in COVID-19. Study at large: COVID-19 samples from acute and convalescent phases originated in the United States, Italy and Spain.

Original analysis: Scientists estimated how many nucleated cells there were by amplifying reference gene primers. The repertoire was sequenced with immunoSEQ multiplex PCR; TCRdb's copy has only in-frame clones and lacks some. V, J and clone size are those of that table, while D and trimming were read from the DNA. The sample contains some 12,000 clones, 73% of which appear only once. Sequencing was done on a sample of peripheral blood. The sequence came from a human donor in a cohort sampled during active COVID-19.

The CDR3 nucleotides are TGTGCCAGCAAGACAGAATATAGCAATCAGCCCCAGCATTTT. It codes for CASKTEYSNQPQHF. The gene calls are TRBV28 and TRBJ1-5, with a weak D call TRBD1 (5 bases). V lost 7 bases and J lost 0, with 10 bases in between. This CDR3 spans 14 amino acids. The germline V gene has CDR1 MDHEN and CDR2 SYDVKM.